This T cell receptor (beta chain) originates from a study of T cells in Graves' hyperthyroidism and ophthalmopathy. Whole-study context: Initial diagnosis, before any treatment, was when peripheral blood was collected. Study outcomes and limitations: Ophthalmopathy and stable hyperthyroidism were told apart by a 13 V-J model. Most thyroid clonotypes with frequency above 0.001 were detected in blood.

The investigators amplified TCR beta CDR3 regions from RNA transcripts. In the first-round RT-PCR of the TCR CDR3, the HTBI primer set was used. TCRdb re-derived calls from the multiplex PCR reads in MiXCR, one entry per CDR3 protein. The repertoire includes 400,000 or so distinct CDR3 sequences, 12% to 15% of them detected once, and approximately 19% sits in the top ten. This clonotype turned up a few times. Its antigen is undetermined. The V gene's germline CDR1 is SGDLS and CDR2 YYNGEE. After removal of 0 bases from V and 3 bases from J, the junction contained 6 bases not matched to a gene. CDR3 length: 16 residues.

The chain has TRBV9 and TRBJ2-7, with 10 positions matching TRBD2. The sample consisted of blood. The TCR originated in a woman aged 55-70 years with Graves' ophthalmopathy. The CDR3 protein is CASSVGPSGGYYEQYF. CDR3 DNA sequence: TGTGCCAGCAGCGTAGGGCCTAGCGGGGGCTACTACGAGCAGTACTTC. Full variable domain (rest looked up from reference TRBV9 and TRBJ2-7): DSGVTQTPKHLITATGQRVTLRCSPRSGDLSVYWYQQSLDQGLQFLIQYYNGEERAKGNILERFSAQQFPDLHSELNLSSLELGDSALYFCASSVGPSGGYYEQYFGPGTRLTVT.